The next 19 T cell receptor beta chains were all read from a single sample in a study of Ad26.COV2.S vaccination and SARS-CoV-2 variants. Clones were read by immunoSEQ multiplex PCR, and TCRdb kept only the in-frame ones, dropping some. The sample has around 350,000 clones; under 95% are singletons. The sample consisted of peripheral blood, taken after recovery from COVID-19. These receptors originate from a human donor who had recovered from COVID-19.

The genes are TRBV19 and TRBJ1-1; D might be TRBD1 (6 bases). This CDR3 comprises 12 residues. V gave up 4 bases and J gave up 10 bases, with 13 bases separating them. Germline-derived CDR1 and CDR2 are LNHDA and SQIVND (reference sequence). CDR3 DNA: TGTGCCAGTAGTAACTTGGGGGCGCGAGCTTTCTTT. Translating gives CASSNLGARAFF.

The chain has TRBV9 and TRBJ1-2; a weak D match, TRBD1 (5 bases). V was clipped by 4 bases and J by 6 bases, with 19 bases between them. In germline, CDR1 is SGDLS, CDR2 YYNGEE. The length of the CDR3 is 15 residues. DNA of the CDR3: TGTGCCAGCAGCCCCGGCCTTTTAGGGGACCATGGCTACACCTTC. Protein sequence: CASSPGLLGDHGYTF. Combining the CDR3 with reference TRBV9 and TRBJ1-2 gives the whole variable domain DSGVTQTPKHLITATGQRVTLRCSPRSGDLSVYWYQQSLDQGLQFLIQYYNGEERAKGNILERFSAQQFPDLHSELNLSSLELGDSALYFCASSPGLLGDHGYTFGSGTRLTVV.

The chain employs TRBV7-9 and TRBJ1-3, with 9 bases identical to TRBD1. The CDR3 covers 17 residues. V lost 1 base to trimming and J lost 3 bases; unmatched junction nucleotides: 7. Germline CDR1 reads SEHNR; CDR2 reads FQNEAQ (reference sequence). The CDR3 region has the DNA TGTGCCAGCAGCTTAGGGGACAGGGCTCTAGGTGGAAACACCATATATTTT. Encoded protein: CASSLGDRALGGNTIYF.

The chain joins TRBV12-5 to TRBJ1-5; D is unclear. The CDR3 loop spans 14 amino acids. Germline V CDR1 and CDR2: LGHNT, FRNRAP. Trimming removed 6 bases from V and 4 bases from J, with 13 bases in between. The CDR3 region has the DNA TGTGCTAGTGGATATCTTGTAACGAATCAGCCCCAGCATTTT. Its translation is CASGYLVTNQPQHF.

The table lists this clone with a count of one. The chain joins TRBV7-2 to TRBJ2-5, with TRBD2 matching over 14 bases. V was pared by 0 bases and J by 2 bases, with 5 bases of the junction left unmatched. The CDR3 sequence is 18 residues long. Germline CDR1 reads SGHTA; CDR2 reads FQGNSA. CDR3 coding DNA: TGTGCCAGCAGCTTAGCGTTGGGACTAGCGGGGGCTCAAGAGACCCAGTACTTC. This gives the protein CASSLALGLAGAQETQYF.

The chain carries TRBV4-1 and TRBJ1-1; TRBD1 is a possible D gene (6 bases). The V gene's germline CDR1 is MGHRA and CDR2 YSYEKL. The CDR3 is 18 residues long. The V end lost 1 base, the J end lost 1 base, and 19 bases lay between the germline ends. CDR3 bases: TGCGCCAGCAGCCAAGGCCCGGGGGGGGGCGATAAGAACACTGAAGCTTTCTTT. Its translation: CASSQGPGGGDKNTEAFF.

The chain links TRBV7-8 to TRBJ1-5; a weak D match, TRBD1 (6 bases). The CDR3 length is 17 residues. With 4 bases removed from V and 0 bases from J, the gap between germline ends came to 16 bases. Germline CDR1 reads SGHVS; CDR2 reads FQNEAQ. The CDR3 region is CASSWGGHRYSNQPQHF. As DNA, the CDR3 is TGTGCCAGCAGCTGGGGGGGACACCGCTATAGCAATCAGCCCCAGCATTTT.

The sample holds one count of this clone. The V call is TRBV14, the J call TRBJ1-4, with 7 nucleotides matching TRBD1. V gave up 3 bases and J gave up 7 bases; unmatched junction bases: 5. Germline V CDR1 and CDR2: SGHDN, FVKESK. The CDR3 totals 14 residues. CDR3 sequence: CASSQNRGREKLFF. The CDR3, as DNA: TGTGCCAGCAGCCAGAACAGGGGACGTGAAAAACTGTTTTTT. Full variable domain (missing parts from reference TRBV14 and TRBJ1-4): EAGVTQFPSHSVIEKGQTVTLRCDPISGHDNLYWYRRVMGKEIKFLLHFVKESKQDESGMPNNRFLAERTGGTYSTLKVQPAELEDSGVYFCASSQNRGREKLFFGSGTQLSVL.

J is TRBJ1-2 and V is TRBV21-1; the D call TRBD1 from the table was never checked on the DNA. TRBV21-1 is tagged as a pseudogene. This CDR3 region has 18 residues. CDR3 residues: CASSKESFDRVGAGGYTF. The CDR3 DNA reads TGTGCCAGCAGCAAAGAAAGTTTCGACAGGGTCGGGGCGGGGGGCTACACCTTC.

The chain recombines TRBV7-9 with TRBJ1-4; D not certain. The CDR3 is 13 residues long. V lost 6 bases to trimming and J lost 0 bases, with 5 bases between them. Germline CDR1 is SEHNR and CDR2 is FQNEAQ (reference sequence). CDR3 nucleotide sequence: TGTGCCAGCAGGGCTGCAACTAATGAAAAACTGTTTTTT. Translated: CASRAATNEKLFF.

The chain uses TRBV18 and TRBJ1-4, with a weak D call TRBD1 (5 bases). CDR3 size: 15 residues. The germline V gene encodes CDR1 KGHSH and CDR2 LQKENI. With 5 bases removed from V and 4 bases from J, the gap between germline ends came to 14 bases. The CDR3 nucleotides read TGTGCCAGCTCAGCACTAGCCAGGGTTAATGAAAAACTGTTTTTT. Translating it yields CASSALARVNEKLFF.

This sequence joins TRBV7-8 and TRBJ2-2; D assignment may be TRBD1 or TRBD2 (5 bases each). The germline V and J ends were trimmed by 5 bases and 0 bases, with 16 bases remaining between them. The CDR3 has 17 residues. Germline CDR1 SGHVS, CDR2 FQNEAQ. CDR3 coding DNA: TGTGCCAGCAGCCCCATGATGGGGGTGACGAACACCGGGGAGCTGTTTTTT. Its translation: CASSPMMGVTNTGELFF. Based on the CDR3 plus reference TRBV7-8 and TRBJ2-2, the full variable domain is GAGVSQSPRYKVAKRGQDVALRCDPISGHVSLFWYQQALGQGPEFLTYFQNEAQLDKSGLPSDRFFAERPEGSVSTLKIQRTQQEDSAVYLCASSPMMGVTNTGELFFGEGSRLTVL.

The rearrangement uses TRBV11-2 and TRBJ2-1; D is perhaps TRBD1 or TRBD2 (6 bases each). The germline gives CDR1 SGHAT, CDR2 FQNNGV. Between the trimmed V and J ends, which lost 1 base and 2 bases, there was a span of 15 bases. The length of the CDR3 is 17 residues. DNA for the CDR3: TGTGCCAGCAGCTTAGTCTTTCGGGGGCGAGCCTACAATGAGCAGTTCTTC. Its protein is CASSLVFRGRAYNEQFF.

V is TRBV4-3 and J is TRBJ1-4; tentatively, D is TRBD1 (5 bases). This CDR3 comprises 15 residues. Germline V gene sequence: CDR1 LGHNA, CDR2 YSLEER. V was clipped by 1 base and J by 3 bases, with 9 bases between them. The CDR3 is CASSQGRTSNEKLFF. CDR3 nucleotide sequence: TGCGCCAGCAGCCAAGGGCGGACATCTAATGAAAAACTGTTTTTT.

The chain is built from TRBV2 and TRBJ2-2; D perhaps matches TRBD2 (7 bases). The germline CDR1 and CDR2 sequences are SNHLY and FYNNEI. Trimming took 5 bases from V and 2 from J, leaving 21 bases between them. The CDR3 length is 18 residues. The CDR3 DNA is TGTGCCAGCAGTAATCCCTTTTTAGGGGGGGGCAACACCGGGGAGCTGTTTTTT. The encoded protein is CASSNPFLGGGNTGELFF. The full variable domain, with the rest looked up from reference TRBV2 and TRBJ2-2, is EPEVTQTPSHQVTQMGQEVILRCVPISNHLYFYWYRQILGQKVEFLVSFYNNEISEKSEIFDDQFSVERPDGSNFTLKIRSTKLEDSAMYFCASSNPFLGGGNTGELFFGEGSRLTVL.

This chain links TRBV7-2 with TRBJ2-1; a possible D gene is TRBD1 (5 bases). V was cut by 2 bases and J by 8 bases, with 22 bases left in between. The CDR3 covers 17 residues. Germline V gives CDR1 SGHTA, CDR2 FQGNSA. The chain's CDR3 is CASSLTGRGHAVDEQFF. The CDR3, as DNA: TGTGCCAGCAGCTTAACCGGCCGTGGACACGCGGTAGATGAGCAGTTCTTC. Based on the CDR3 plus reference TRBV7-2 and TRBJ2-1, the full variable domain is GAGVSQSPSNKVTEKGKDVELRCDPISGHTALYWYRQSLGQGLEFLIYFQGNSAPDKSGLPSDRFSAERTGGSVSTLTIQRTQQEDSAVYLCASSLTGRGHAVDEQFFGPGTRLTVL.

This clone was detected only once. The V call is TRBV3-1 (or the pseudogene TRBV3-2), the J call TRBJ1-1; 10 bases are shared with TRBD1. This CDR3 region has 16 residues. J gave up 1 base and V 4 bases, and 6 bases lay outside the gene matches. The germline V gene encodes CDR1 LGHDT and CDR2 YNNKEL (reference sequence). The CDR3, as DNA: TGTGCCAGCAGCCCAAGGGACAGGGGCCCGAACACTGAAGCTTTCTTT. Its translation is CASSPRDRGPNTEAFF.

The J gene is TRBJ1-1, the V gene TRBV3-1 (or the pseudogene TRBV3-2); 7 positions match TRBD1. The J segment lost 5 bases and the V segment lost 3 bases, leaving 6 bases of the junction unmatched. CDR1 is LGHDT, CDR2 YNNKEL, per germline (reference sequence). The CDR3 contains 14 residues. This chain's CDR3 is CASSQTGWKTEAFF. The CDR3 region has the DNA TGTGCCAGCAGCCAGACAGGGTGGAAGACTGAAGCTTTCTTT.

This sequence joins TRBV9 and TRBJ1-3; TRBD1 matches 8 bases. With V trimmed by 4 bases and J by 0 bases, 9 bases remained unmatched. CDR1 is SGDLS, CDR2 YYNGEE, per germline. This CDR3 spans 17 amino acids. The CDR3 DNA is TGTGCCAGCAGCCCCCGGACAGGGCAAACCTCTGGAAACACCATATATTTT. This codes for CASSPRTGQTSGNTIYF.